The 20 T cell receptor beta chains given below trace back to one sample, sequenced in a study of blood T cell repertoires in COVID-19 (dated by TCRdb to 2019 to 2021). Libraries came from the immunoSEQ multiplex PCR assay. Not all clones reach the TCRdb copy of this immuneACCESS table, which keeps in-frame sequences only. Checked studies attribute under half of the gap to unresolved V genes and leave the rest unexplained. Within this sample are 250,000 to 350,000 clones, with around 90% of them counted one time only. The ten most abundant clones make up around 2.1% of the sample. The specimen was peripheral blood. These receptors all come from a man between 18 and 35 years old with active or convalescent COVID-19.

This clone was seen once. The V call is TRBV6-1, the J call TRBJ2-2; 10 bases line up with TRBD2. Germline CDR1 MNHNS, CDR2 SASEGT. The CDR3 has 19 amino acids. Trimming cost V 4 bases and J 0 bases; bases outside gene matches: 11. CDR3 nucleotides: TGTGCCAGCAGTGTCGATGAGGTACTAGCGGGGACGAACACCGGGGAGCTGTTTTTT. It encodes CASSVDEVLAGTNTGELFF.

This chain joins TRBV27 and TRBJ2-7; D is unresolved. Trimming pared 2 bases from V and 2 bases from J, leaving 10 bases between. Per germline, CDR1 MNHEY and CDR2 SMNVEV (reference sequence). The CDR3 is made up of 14 amino acids. The DNA for the CDR3 is TGTGCCAGCAGTTTACGCGGTAGCACCTACGAGCAGTACTTC. Translation: CASSLRGSTYEQYF.

V and J are TRBV5-1 and TRBJ2-1; D ambiguous. Germline V gene data show CDR1 as SGHRS and CDR2 as YFSETQ. CDR3 length: 15 amino acids. The V end was cut by 0 bases, the J end by 0 bases, with 7 bases between. CDR3 protein: CASSLDLSSYNEQFF. CDR3 coding DNA: TGCGCCAGCAGCTTGGACTTGAGCTCCTACAATGAGCAGTTCTTC.

The chain joins TRBV7-9 to TRBJ1-1; 8 bases line up with TRBD1. With V trimmed by 1 base and J by 3 bases, 1 base remained unmatched. The CDR3 extends over 14 amino acids. The germline V gene has CDR1 SEHNR and CDR2 FQNEAQ (reference sequence). This CDR3 reads CASSLGTGYTEAFF. DNA of the CDR3: TGTGCCAGCAGCTTAGGGACAGGGTACACTGAAGCTTTCTTT.

The rearrangement links TRBV5-4 to TRBJ2-5, with D possibly TRBD2 on 5 matching bases. V was clipped by 0 bases and J by 5 bases, with 8 bases between them. This CDR3 region has 13 residues. In germline, CDR1 is SGHNT, CDR2 YYREEE (reference sequence). CDR3 sequence reads: CASSLGGMETQYF. The DNA of the CDR3 is TGTGCCAGCAGCTTGGGAGGGATGGAGACCCAGTACTTC.

The chain employs TRBV28 and TRBJ2-1, with D possibly TRBD1 on 6 matching bases. This CDR3 region has 15 residues. V was cut by 4 bases and J by 3 bases, with 13 bases left in between. Germline assignment: CDR1 MDHEN and CDR2 SYDVKM. The CDR3 region is CASSSTGHNYNEQFF. CDR3 DNA sequence: TGTGCCAGCAGTTCGACGGGACATAACTACAATGAGCAGTTCTTC. Together with reference TRBV28 and TRBJ2-1, the CDR3 gives the full variable domain: DVKVTQSSRYLVKRTGEKVFLECVQDMDHENMFWYRQDPGLGLRLIYFSYDVKMKEKGDIPEGYSVSREKKERFSLILESASTNQTSMYLCASSSTGHNYNEQFFGPGTRLTVL.

The chain joins TRBV5-1 to TRBJ2-1, with TRBD2 matching over 8 bases. The CDR3 runs 18 residues. The trim removed 4 bases at V and 0 bases at J, leaving 12 bases unmatched. Germline CDR1 is SGHRS and CDR2 is YFSETQ. The CDR3 region has the DNA TGCGCCAGCAGCCCTAGCCGGGGGGGCTTGAGCTCCTACAATGAGCAGTTCTTC. Translated, it gives CASSPSRGGLSSYNEQFF.

The chain has TRBV5-1 and TRBJ2-2; 8 positions agree with TRBD1. The J segment lost 4 bases and the V segment lost 3 bases, leaving 5 bases of the junction unmatched. From germline, CDR1 is SGHRS and CDR2 YFSETQ. This CDR3 contains 15 residues. CDR3 bases: TGCGCCAGCAGCTCCAGGGGGCTCGGCACCGGGGAGCTGTTTTTT. Protein: CASSSRGLGTGELFF.

The chain couples TRBV11-2 to TRBJ2-7, with 8 nucleotides matching TRBD1. The CDR3 has 13 residues. The germline CDR1 and CDR2 sequences are SGHAT and FQNNGV. V lost 8 bases, J lost 1 base, and 4 bases stayed unmatched. The CDR3 sequence: CASGTGPSYEQYF. CDR3 coding DNA: TGTGCCAGCGGGACAGGCCCTTCCTACGAGCAGTACTTC.

V and J are TRBV7-9 and TRBJ2-3; no definite D call. Trimming removed 1 base from V and 14 bases from J, with 13 bases in between. There are 12 residues in the CDR3. In germline, CDR1 is SEHNR, CDR2 FQNEAQ (reference sequence). The CDR3 coding sequence is TGTGCCAGCAGCTTAGTTCACAAAGAACGGTATTTT. Translating it yields CASSLVHKERYF.

The chain has TRBV14 and TRBJ2-3, with D possibly matching TRBD2 (5 bases). The germline CDR1 and CDR2 sequences are SGHDN and FVKESK. Trimming removed 1 base at V and 8 bases at J, with 10 bases between. The CDR3 sequence is 13 residues long. CDR3 bases: TGTGCCAGCAGCCAAGCGGGGAGCGTTACGCAGTATTTT. Its translation: CASSQAGSVTQYF.

This clone appeared a few times. This chain connects TRBV6-1 to TRBJ2-7; 13 bases match TRBD2. The junction had 10 bases not matched to a gene; V was cut back by 1 base and J by 4 bases. Germline CDR1 reads MNHNS; CDR2 reads SASEGT. This CDR3 contains 18 residues. CDR3 sequence reads: CASSEGLAGGLSLYEQYF. The CDR3 bases are TGTGCCAGCAGTGAAGGACTAGCGGGGGGCCTATCCCTTTACGAGCAGTACTTC.

V is TRBV27 and J is TRBJ1-1; D is unresolved. Germline lookup yields CDR1 MNHEY and CDR2 SMNVEV (reference sequence). Deletions cut 2 bases from V and 6 bases from J, with 10 bases between. The CDR3 is 13 residues long. The CDR3 here is CASSLVREAEAFF. The CDR3 DNA reads TGTGCCAGCAGTTTAGTTAGGGAGGCTGAAGCTTTCTTT.

CDR3 sequence reads: CASSVATGHRGLRYTF. The CDR3 DNA follows: TGTGCCAGCAGCGTAGCTACGGGGCACAGGGGGCTACGCTACACCTTC. The V and J genes are TRBV9 and TRBJ1-2; 9 nucleotides agree with TRBD1. The CDR3 is 16 amino acids. V shed 0 bases, J shed 9 bases, and the junction held 12 bases outside the gene matches. CDR1 is SGDLS and CDR2 is YYNGEE in the germline V gene.

The chain recombines TRBV11-2 with TRBJ1-5; D is uncertain. This CDR3 has 14 residues. The V gene's germline CDR1 is SGHAT and CDR2 FQNNGV. The ends were cut back, 3 bases at V and 10 bases at J, with 16 bases in the middle. The CDR3, as DNA: TGTGCCAGCAGCTTGCAGTCCTCGGGAGAACCCCAGCATTTT. This gives the protein CASSLQSSGEPQHF.

This chain uses TRBV7-9 with TRBJ1-6; the match to TRBD1 covers 7 bases. With 5 bases clipped from V and 1 base from J, the junction kept 5 bases outside the gene matches. Germline V gene data show CDR1 as SEHNR and CDR2 as FQNEAQ (reference sequence). This CDR3 has 16 amino acids. CDR3 in amino acids: CASSLQGKSYNSPLHF. In DNA, the CDR3 is TGTGCCAGCAGCCTACAGGGGAAATCCTATAATTCACCCCTCCACTTT.

The chain couples TRBV15 to TRBJ1-1; the D gene is possibly TRBD1 (6 bases). With 0 bases removed from V and 8 bases from J, the gap between germline ends came to 13 bases. CDR1 and CDR2 (germline): LNHNV, YYDKDF (reference sequence). CDR3 length: 14 amino acids. CDR3 protein: CATSRDLQGQEAFF. CDR3 bases: TGTGCCACCAGCAGAGATCTACAGGGCCAGGAAGCTTTCTTT.

The chain has TRBV28 and TRBJ2-7, with D possibly TRBD2 on 5 matching bases. V was shortened by 3 bases and J by 2 bases, with 11 bases between the two germline ends. Germline values: CDR1 MDHEN, CDR2 SYDVKM. This CDR3 comprises 14 residues. In DNA form, the CDR3 reads TGTGCCAGCAGTTTGGCTAGCTTACCCTACGAGCAGTACTTC. Its protein is CASSLASLPYEQYF. The full variable domain, with the rest looked up from reference TRBV28 and TRBJ2-7, is DVKVTQSSRYLVKRTGEKVFLECVQDMDHENMFWYRQDPGLGLRLIYFSYDVKMKEKGDIPEGYSVSREKKERFSLILESASTNQTSMYLCASSLASLPYEQYFGPGTRLTVT.

This chain links TRBV18 with TRBJ2-2, with D possibly being TRBD2 (5 bases). Germline CDR1 reads KGHSH; CDR2 reads LQKENI. The CDR3 covers 15 residues. V was trimmed by 1 base and J by 4 bases, leaving 10 bases between them. CDR3 in amino acids: CASSPRIGVTGELFF. CDR3 nucleotide sequence: TGTGCCAGCTCACCACGGATCGGGGTCACCGGGGAGCTGTTTTTT.

This clone was picked up a small number of times. The CDR3 is CATSDGFNGYTF. For the CDR3, the DNA is TGTGCCACCAGTGACGGGTTCAATGGCTACACCTTC. The chain employs TRBV24-1 and TRBJ1-2; D unresolved. The CDR3 spans 12 residues. Trimming cost V 4 bases and J 6 bases, with 8 bases left between them. Germline V gene sequence: CDR1 KGHDR, CDR2 SFDVKD.